This T cell receptor (beta chain) was sequenced in a study of blood T cells in healthy people across ages. The use of a sample-barcoded 5' primer and a J-beta primer mix characterized a second PCR of roughly 6 to 11 cycles. Each CDR3 protein gets one entry after TCRdb re-called the 5' RACE reads with MiXCR. Here the sample spans about 1 million distinct CDR3 sequences, 35% to 55% being singletons. Those donating, healthy Caucasian individuals from Russia, were aged roughly 6 to 95. Every participating donor contributed roughly 9.6 milliliters of peripheral blood through a draw. Per sample, no less than 5.5 micrograms of total RNA were extracted. Germline V CDR1 and CDR2: DFQATT, SNEGSKA (reference sequence). There are 15 residues in the CDR3. Details on this clonotype: The junction departs from germline at one end; a sequencing error may be responsible.

The clonotype was recovered from a woman in her fifties or sixties in good health. Source material: blood. V gene TRBV20-1 combines with J gene TRBJ2-1, with 9 bases that match TRBD1. CDR3: CSARGTGVGYNGQFF. CDR3 sequence (DNA): TGCAGTGCTAGAGGGACAGGGGTTGGCTACAATGGGCAGTTCTTC.